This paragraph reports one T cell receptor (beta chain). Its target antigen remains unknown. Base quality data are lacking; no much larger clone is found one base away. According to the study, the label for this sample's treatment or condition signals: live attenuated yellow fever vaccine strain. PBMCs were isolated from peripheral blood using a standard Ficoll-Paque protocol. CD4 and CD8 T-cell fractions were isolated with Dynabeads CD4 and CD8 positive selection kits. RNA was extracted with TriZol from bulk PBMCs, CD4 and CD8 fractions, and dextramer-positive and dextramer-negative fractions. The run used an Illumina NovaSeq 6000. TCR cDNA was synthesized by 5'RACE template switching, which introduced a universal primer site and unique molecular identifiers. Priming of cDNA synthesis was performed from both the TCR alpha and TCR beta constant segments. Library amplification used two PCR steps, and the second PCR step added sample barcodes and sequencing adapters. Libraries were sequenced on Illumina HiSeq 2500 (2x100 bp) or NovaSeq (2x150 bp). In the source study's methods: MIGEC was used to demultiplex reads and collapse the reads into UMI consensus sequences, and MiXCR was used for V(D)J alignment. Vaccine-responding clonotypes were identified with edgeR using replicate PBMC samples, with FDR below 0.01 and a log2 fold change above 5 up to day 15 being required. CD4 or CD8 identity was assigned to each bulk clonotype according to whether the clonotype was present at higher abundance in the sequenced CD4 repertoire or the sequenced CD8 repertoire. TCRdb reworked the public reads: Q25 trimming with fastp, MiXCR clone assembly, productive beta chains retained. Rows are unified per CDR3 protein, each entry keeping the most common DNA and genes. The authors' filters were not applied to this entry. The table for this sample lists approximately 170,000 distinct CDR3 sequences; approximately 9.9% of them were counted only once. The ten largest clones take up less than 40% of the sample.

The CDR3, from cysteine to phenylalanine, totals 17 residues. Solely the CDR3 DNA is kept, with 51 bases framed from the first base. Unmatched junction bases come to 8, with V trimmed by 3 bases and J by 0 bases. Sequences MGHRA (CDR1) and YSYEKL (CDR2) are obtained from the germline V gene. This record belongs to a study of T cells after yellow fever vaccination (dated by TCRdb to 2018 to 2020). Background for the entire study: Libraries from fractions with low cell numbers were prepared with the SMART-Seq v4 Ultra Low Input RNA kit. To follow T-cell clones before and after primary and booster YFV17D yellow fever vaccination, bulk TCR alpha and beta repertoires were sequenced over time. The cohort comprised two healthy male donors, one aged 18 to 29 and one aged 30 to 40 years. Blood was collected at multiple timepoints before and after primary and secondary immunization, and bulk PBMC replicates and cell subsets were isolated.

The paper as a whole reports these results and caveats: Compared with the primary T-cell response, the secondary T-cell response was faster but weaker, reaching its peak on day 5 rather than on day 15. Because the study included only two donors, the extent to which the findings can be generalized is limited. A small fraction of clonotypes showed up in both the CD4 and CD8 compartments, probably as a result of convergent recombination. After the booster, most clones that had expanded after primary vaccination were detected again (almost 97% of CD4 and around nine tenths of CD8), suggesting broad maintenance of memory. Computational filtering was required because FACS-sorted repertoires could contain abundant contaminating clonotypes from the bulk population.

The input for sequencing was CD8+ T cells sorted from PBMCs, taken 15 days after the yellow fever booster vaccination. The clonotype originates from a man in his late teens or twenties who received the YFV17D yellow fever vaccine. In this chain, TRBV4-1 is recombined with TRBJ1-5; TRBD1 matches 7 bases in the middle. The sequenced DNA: TGCGCCAGCAGCCATGATACAGGGGACTATAGCAATCAGCCCCAGCATTTT. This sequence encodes CASSHDTGDYSNQPQHF.